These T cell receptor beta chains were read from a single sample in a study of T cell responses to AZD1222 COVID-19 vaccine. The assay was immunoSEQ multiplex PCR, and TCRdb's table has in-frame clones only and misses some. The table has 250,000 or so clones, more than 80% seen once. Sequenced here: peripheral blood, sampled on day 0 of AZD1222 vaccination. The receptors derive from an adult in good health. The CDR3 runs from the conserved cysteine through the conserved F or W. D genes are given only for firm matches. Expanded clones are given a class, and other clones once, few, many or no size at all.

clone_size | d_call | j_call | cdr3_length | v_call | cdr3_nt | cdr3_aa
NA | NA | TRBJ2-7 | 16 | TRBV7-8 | TGTGCCAGCAGCTTAGCGGGCCAAACTGGGGCCTACGAGCAGTACTTC | CASSLAGQTGAYEQYF
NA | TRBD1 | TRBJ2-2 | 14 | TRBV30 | TGTGCCTGGAGTCGACAGGGGGCAACCGGGGAGCTGTTTTTT | CAWSRQGATGELFF
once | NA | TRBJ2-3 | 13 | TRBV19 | TGTGCCAGTAGAAAGGGGGGCACAGATACGCAGTATTTT | CASRKGGTDTQYF
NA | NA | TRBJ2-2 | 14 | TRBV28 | TGTGCCAGCTCGGGTGGGACGAACACCGGGGAGCTGTTTTTT | CASSGGTNTGELFF
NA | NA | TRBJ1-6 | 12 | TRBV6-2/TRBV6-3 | TGTGCCAGCAGTGATCCGAATTCACCCCTCCACTTT | CASSDPNSPLHF
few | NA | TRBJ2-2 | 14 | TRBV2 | TGTGCCAGCAGCAAAGGACAGAACACCGGGGAGCTGTTTTTT | CASSKGQNTGELFF
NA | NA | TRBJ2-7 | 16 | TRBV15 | TGTGCCACCAGCAGGAATAAAGACACCACGGGGTCCGAGCAGTACTTC | CATSRNKDTTGSEQYF
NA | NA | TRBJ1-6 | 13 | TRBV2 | TGTGCCAGCAGTGTTTTCTATAATTCACCCCTCCACTTT | CASSVFYNSPLHF
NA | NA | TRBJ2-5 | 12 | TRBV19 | TGTGCCAGTAGTCCAGGGGGGGAGACCCAGTACTTC | CASSPGGETQYF
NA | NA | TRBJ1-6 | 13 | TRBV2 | TGTGCCAGCAGTGAACTCGGGTTTTCACCCCTCCACTTT | CASSELGFSPLHF
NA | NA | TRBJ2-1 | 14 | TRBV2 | TGTGCCAGCAGCCTCCGGGGTACCCACAATGAGCAGTTCTTC | CASSLRGTHNEQFF
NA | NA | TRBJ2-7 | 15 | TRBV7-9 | TGTGCCAGCAGCCATAACCTGCTTGCCGATTACGAGCAGTACTTC | CASSHNLLADYEQYF
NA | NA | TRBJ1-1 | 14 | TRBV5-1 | TGCGCCAGCAGCCAAAGACAGCGGAACACTGAAGCTTTCTTT | CASSQRQRNTEAFF
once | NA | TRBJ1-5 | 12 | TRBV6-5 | TGTGCCAGCTGGGACGGCAATCAGCCCCAGCATTTT | CASWDGNQPQHF
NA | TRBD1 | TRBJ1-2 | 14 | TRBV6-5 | TGTGCCAGCAGTTCAGGGGGCTCCCCCTATGGCTACACCTTC | CASSSGGSPYGYTF
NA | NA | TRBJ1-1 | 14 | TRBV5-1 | TGCGCCAGCAGCTTGGTAGGGCCTAACACTGAAGCTTTCTTT | CASSLVGPNTEAFF
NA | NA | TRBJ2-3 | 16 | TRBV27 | TGTGCCAGCAGTTTCGTACCACCGGGGAGTACAGATACGCAGTATTTT | CASSFVPPGSTDTQYF
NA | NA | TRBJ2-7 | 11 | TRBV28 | TGTGCCAGCACCCGGGGCGACGAGCAGTACTTC | CASTRGDEQYF
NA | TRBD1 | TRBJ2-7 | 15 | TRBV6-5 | TGTGCCAGCAGTTACTCGGGACAGGGGAACTACGAGCAGTACTTC | CASSYSGQGNYEQYF
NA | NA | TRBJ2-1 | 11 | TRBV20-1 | TGCAGTGCTAGAAAAGGGGCTAGTGAATTCTTC | CSARKGASEFF
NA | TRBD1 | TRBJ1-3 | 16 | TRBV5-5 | TGTGCCAGCAGCCCATGGCAGGGGGCGCCGAAAAACACCATATATTTT | CASSPWQGAPKNTIYF
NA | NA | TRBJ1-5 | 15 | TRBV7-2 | TGTGCCAGCAGCTCCCGGGCGGGGGCGCATCAGCCCCAGCATTTT | CASSSRAGAHQPQHF
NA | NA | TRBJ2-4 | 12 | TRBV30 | TGTGCCTGGAGCCTCACTCGTAACATTCAGTACTTC | CAWSLTRNIQYF
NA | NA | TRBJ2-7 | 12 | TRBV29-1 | TGCAGCGTTGGTTTGGGGGATAACGAGCAGTACTTC | CSVGLGDNEQYF
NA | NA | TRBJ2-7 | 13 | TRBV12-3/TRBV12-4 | TGTGCCAGCAGTTGGACAGCGGCCTACGAGCAGTACTTC | CASSWTAAYEQYF
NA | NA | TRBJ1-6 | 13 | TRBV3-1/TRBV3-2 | TGTGCCAGCAGCCAAGGGACAGCTTCACCCCTCCACTTT | CASSQGTASPLHF
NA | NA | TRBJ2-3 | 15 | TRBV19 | TGTGCCAGTAGTATTTACGGGGTAGACACAGATACGCAGTATTTT | CASSIYGVDTDTQYF
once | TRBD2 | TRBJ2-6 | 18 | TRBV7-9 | TGTGCCAGCAGCTCTAGCGGGCCAATAGGCGCTGGGGCCAACGTCCTGACTTTC | CASSSSGPIGAGANVLTF
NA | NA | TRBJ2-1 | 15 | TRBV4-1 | TGCGCCAGCAGCCATGCCGGGACTGAAAACAATGAGCAGTTCTTC | CASSHAGTENNEQFF
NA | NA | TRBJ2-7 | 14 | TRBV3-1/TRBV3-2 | TGTGCCAGCAGCCAACAAAGCCAGGGAAACGAGCAGTACTTC | CASSQQSQGNEQYF
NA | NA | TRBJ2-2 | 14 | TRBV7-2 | TGTGCCAGCAGCTTACTCCTTAACACCGGGGAGCTGTTTTTT | CASSLLLNTGELFF
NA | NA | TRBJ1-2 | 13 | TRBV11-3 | TGTGCCAGCAGCCTAGAGGGGGGTATCGGCTACACCTTC | CASSLEGGIGYTF
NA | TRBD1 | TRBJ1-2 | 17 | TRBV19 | TGTGCCAGTAGCCACTTCTGGGACAGGGAAGATAACTATGGCTACACCTTC | CASSHFWDREDNYGYTF
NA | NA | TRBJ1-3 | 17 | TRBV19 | TGTGCCAGTAGTATAAGGCCCCCGCTCCTCTCTGGAAACACCATATATTTT | CASSIRPPLLSGNTIYF
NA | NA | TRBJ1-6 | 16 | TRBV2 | TGTGCCAAATCAACCCAGGAGGGGGCCTATAATTCACCCCTCCACTTT | CAKSTQEGAYNSPLHF
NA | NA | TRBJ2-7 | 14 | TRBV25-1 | TGTGCCAGCAGTTCGCCCGGGCCCGTTTACGAGCAGTACTTC | CASSSPGPVYEQYF
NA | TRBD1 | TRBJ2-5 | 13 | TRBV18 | TGTGCCAGCTCACCGGGACAGGGGGAGACCCAGTACTTC | CASSPGQGETQYF
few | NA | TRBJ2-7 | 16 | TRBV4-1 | TGCGCCAGCAGCCAAATAACTAGCTCTCTTATCTACGAGCAGTACTTC | CASSQITSSLIYEQYF
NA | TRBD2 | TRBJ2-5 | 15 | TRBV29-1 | TGCAGCGCAACAGGTAGCGGGAGAGGAGGAGAGACCCAGTACTTC | CSATGSGRGGETQYF
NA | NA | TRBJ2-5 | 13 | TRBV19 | TGTGCCAGTAGTACCGACCCCAGGGAGACCCAGTACTTC | CASSTDPRETQYF
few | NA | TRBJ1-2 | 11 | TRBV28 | TGTGCCAGCAGTTCTCCCTATGGCTACACCTTC | CASSSPYGYTF
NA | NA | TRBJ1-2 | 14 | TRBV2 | TGTGCCAGCAGTGAGGAAGGGCAGGGTCTTGGCTACACCTTC | CASSEEGQGLGYTF
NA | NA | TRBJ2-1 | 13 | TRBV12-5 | TGTGCTAGTGGTTTGGGGGACGACCGGGAGCAGTTCTTC | CASGLGDDREQFF
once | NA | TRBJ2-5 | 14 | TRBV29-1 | TGCAGCGTGTTATCCAGGGGGGAGGGGGAGACCCAGTACTTC | CSVLSRGEGETQYF
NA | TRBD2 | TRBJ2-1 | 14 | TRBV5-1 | TGCGCCAGCGGGAGGCTAGCGGGAGTGAATGAGCAGTTCTTC | CASGRLAGVNEQFF
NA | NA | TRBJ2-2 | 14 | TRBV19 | TGTGCCAGTAGTAAGGGACTTAACACCGGGGAGCTGTTTTTT | CASSKGLNTGELFF
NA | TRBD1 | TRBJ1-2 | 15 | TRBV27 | TGTGCCAGCTCCTCCTCCGCAGGGGGCTTCGATGGCTACACCTTC | CASSSSAGGFDGYTF
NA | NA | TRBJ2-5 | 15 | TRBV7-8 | TGTGCCAGCAGCTTATATGCAGGAGTCCAGGAGACCCAGTACTTC | CASSLYAGVQETQYF
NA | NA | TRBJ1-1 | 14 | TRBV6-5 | TGTGCCAGCAGGACCCTCGGGGCGGGGCCTGAAGCTTTCTTT | CASRTLGAGPEAFF
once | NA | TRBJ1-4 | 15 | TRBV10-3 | TGTGCCATCAGTGACGTCCTGGCAACTAATGAAAAACTGTTTTTT | CAISDVLATNEKLFF
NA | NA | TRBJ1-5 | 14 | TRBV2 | TGTGCCAGCAGTGAGGGGGTAGGCAATCAGCCCCAGCATTTT | CASSEGVGNQPQHF
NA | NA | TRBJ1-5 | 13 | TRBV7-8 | TGTGCCAGCAGCCCAGCGGCGGGGCAGCCCCAGCATTTT | CASSPAAGQPQHF
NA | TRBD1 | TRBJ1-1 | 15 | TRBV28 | TGTGCCAGCAGTTTCACGGACAGGATGAACACTGAAGCTTTCTTT | CASSFTDRMNTEAFF
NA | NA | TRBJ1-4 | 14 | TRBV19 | TGTGCCAGTAGCCGGTATGTGACTAATGAAAAACTGTTTTTT | CASSRYVTNEKLFF
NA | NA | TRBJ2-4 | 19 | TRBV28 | TGTGCCAGCAGTTTCCATGTGAAGGGGAAGGACCTAGCCAAAAACATTCAGTACTTC | CASSFHVKGKDLAKNIQYF
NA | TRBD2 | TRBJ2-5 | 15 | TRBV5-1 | TGCGCCAGCAGCTCACTAGCGGGGGGACAAGAGACCCAGTACTTC | CASSSLAGGQETQYF
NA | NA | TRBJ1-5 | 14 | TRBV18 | TGTGCCAGCTCACCAGGGATCGGGGACCAGCCCCAGCATTTT | CASSPGIGDQPQHF
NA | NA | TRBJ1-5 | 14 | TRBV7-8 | TGTGCCAGCAGCCCCGGGGGGGAGAATCAGCCCCAGCATTTT | CASSPGGENQPQHF
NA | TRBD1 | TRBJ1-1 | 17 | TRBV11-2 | TGTGCCAGCAGCTTTCGTCGGGGACAGGCTGCGATACCGGAAGCTTTCTTT | CASSFRRGQAAIPEAFF
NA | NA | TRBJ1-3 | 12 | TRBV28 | TGTGCCAGCTTGAATTGGGGAAACACCATATATTTT | CASLNWGNTIYF